The 13 T cell receptor beta chains below all came from one sample that was sequenced in a study. TCRdb used MiXCR to reprocess the RT-PCR reads, holding one entry per CDR3 protein. This sample has approximately 720,000 distinct CDR3 sequences, with 13% to 15% found just once. The sequencing sample was made of memory CD4+ T cells from blood. The receptors stem from a female donor in good health, serving as a healthy control.

This chain uses TRBV18 with TRBJ2-7; D not certain. Looked up from germline, CDR1 is KGHSH and CDR2 is LQKENI. Trimming took off 0 bases at V and 5 bases at J, with 8 bases between the two ends. The CDR3 sequence is 13 residues long. The CDR3 loop reads CASSPPSVHEQYF. In DNA form, the CDR3 reads TGTGCCAGCTCACCACCCTCTGTCCACGAGCAGTACTTC. Full variable domain (remainder filled in from reference TRBV18 and TRBJ2-7): NAGVMQNPRHLVRRRGQEARLRCSPMKGHSHVYWYRQLPEEGLKFMVYLQKENIIDESGMPKERFSAEFPKEGPSILRIQQVVRGDSAAYFCASSPPSVHEQYFGPGTRLTVT.

This rearrangement joins TRBV12-3 or TRBV12-4 to TRBJ1-5; unclear D gene. V was cut by 1 base and J by 6 bases, with 13 bases left in between. This CDR3 has 15 amino acids. The CDR3 reads CASSLGSPGLQPQHF. CDR3 in DNA: TGTGCCAGCAGTTTAGGGTCTCCCGGACTTCAGCCCCAGCATTTT.

This clonotype was detected only a few times. The chain links TRBV18 to TRBJ1-5, with D uncertain. The V gene's germline CDR1 is KGHSH and CDR2 LQKENI. V lost 3 bases and J lost 0, with 9 bases in between. The CDR3 contains 15 residues. The CDR3 loop reads CASSPSGNSNQPQHF. The DNA of the CDR3 is TGTGCCAGCTCACCTTCGGGGAATAGCAATCAGCCCCAGCATTTT. The full variable domain, rest sourced from reference TRBV18 and TRBJ1-5, is NAGVMQNPRHLVRRRGQEARLRCSPMKGHSHVYWYRQLPEEGLKFMVYLQKENIIDESGMPKERFSAEFPKEGPSILRIQQVVRGDSAAYFCASSPSGNSNQPQHFGDGTRLSIL.

The rearrangement uses TRBV12-3 or TRBV12-4 and TRBJ1-4, with D unclear. This CDR3 has 13 amino acids. Trimming pared 7 bases from V and 8 bases from J, leaving 14 bases between. CDR3 in amino acids: CASNRGQTEKLFF. Written as DNA, the CDR3 is TGTGCCAGCAACCGGGGTCAGACGGAAAAACTGTTTTTT.

This clonotype appeared a few times. V is TRBV12-5 and J is TRBJ1-1, with D possibly being TRBD1 (6 bases). Germline-derived CDR1 and CDR2 are LGHNT and FRNRAP. The CDR3 covers 13 residues. The V end was cut by 10 bases, the J end by 4 bases, with 16 bases between. DNA for the CDR3: TGTGCTACCTCTCAGGGGCTCGGCACTGAAGCTTTCTTT. It specifies CATSQGLGTEAFF.

The rearrangement links TRBV20-1 to TRBJ1-2; 8 nucleotides align to TRBD1. Germline CDR1 and CDR2: DFQATT and SNEGSKA (reference sequence). V gave up 2 bases and J gave up 5 bases; unmatched junction bases: 4. This CDR3 is built from 13 residues. The CDR3 here is CSARPGTGYGYTF. Written as DNA, the CDR3 is TGCAGTGCTAGACCCGGGACAGGTTATGGCTACACCTTC.

This clonotype appeared a few times. The V gene is TRBV7-8, the J gene TRBJ1-3; TRBD1 aligns across 7 bases. V shed 8 bases and J 6 bases; nucleotides not matched to a gene: 16. The CDR3 has 16 residues. CDR1 SGHVS and CDR2 FQNEAQ come from the germline V gene. This CDR3 reads CASRGGGEAPTNTIYF. Here the CDR3 DNA reads TGTGCCAGCCGAGGGGGCGGAGAGGCCCCTACAAACACCATATATTTT.

This clonotype was seen a handful of times. The chain couples TRBV9 to TRBJ1-6; 7 nucleotides align to TRBD1. V gave up 3 bases and J gave up 7 bases; unmatched junction bases: 4. This CDR3 spans 14 amino acids. In germline, CDR1 is SGDLS, CDR2 YYNGEE. The CDR3 is CASSGTGTNSPLHF. CDR3 coding DNA: TGTGCCAGCAGCGGGACAGGAACCAATTCACCCCTCCACTTT.

A few counts support this clonotype. The chain has TRBV7-2 and TRBJ2-5, with D possibly being TRBD1 (7 bases). The CDR3 contains 16 residues. Trimming stripped 2 bases from V and 5 bases from J, with 18 bases between. The V gene's germline CDR1 is SGHTA and CDR2 FQGNSA. The CDR3 protein is CASSLQATSGGETQYF. CDR3 DNA sequence: TGTGCCAGCAGCTTACAGGCAACGTCAGGGGGGGAGACCCAGTACTTC.

Only a few counts were recorded for this clonotype. The genes are TRBV18 and TRBJ2-1, with 11 nucleotides matching TRBD2. Germline assignment: CDR1 KGHSH and CDR2 LQKENI. This CDR3 has 15 residues. Trimming at V came to 3 bases and at J to 9 bases, leaving 7 bases not matched to a gene. Written as DNA, the CDR3 is TGTGCCAGCTCACCTAGCGGGAGGGTCGTTAGTGAGCAGTTCTTC. It is translated as CASSPSGRVVSEQFF.

This chain uses TRBV20-1 with TRBJ1-3; TRBD1 matches at 7 bases. The trim removed 5 bases at V and 2 bases at J, leaving 9 bases unmatched. In germline, CDR1 is DFQATT, CDR2 SNEGSKA (reference sequence). The length of the CDR3 is 15 residues. The CDR3: CSASTDRAAGNTIYF. DNA for the CDR3: TGCAGTGCTTCGACCGACAGGGCTGCTGGAAACACCATATATTTT.

This clonotype was observed many times. The V call is TRBV12-3 or TRBV12-4, the J call TRBJ2-7, with TRBD2 as a possible D gene (6 bases). V gave up 5 bases and J gave up 6 bases, with 8 bases separating them. This CDR3 is 11 amino acids long. CDR3 DNA sequence: TGTGCCAGCAGTGCCGGGGGCGAGCAGTACTTC. Translation gives CASSAGGEQYF.

Concerning this clonotype itself: The CDR3 ends on some other residue instead of the conserved phenylalanine or tryptophan, so this is likely a read error. The rearrangement joins TRBV12-3 or TRBV12-4 to TRBJ2-6; D is ambiguous. The CDR3 extends over 14 amino acids. Trimming shortened V by 6 bases and J by 3 bases, and 9 bases separated the two germline ends. Here the CDR3 DNA reads TGTGCCAGCAGCCTTTCCGGTGGGGCCAACGTCCTGACTGAC. Its protein is CASSLSGGANVLTD.